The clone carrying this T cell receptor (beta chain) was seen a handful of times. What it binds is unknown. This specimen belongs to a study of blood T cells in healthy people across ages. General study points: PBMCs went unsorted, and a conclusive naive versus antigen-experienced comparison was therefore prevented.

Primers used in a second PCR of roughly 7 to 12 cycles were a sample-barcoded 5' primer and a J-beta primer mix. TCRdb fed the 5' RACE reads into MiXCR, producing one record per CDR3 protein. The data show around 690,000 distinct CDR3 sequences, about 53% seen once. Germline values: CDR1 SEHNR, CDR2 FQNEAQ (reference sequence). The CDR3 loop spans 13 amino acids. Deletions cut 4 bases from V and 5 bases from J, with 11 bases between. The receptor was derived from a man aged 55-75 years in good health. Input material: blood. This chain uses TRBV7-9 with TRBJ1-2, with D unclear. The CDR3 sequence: CASSSGEFYGYTF. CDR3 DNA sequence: TGTGCCAGCAGCTCCGGGGAGTTTTATGGCTACACCTTC.